This TCR beta chain was identified in a study of human T cells and chemical hapten exposure. Looking at the study overall: Once 0.01% DPC had been applied to the upper back by patch test, readings were taken at 6 days. Study-wide results and caveats: No alteration of TCRs above 1 in 1000 frequency was seen with DPC sensitization.

As processed by the authors: Between roughly 20,000 and 690,600 TCRs appeared in each sample, and the median stood at approximately 100,000. TCRdb independently ran MiXCR on the RACE reads; one entry per CDR3 protein. TCRdb's processing, not the authors', yielded these V and J calls. Of 240,000 or so distinct CDR3 sequences listed, about 9% were seen once; the top ten hold less than 3%. Sample time point: pre-sensitization, week 0. Treatment reported: therapeutic diphenylcyclopropenone sensitization with weekly scalp DPC. This CDR3 has 14 residues. Germline CDR1 is MNHEY and CDR2 is SMNVEV (reference sequence). Trimming took off 8 bases at V and 3 bases at J, with 16 bases between the two ends. This clonotype was counted between two and nine times. Antigen specificity is unknown.

The sample in question was whole blood, obtained in connection with sensitization to the hapten diphenylcyclopropenone (DPC). This clonotype was sampled from a woman aged 40 to 50 with alopecia areata. Some clones in this sample may be carry-over from other donors' samples. The chain links TRBV27 to TRBJ2-5, with D tentatively TRBD2 (6 bases). The CDR3 DNA reads TGTGCCAGCGGAAGCGACGGGAGAAAAGAGACCCAGTACTTC. Its protein is CASGSDGRKETQYF.